These 23 T cell receptor beta chains were all obtained from the same sample, sequenced in a study of breast tumors, draining lymph nodes, adjacent tissues. One entry per CDR3 protein results from TCRdb running MiXCR on the multiplex PCR reads. The sample lists tens of thousands of distinct CDR3 sequences, under 80% occurring once. Input material: breast tumor tissue. The receptor set was obtained from a female donor with breast cancer. Some clones in this sample may be carry-over from other donors' samples.

This clonotype was picked up one time. V and J are TRBV19 and TRBJ1-2; D is ambiguous. The germline gives CDR1 LNHDA, CDR2 SQIVND (reference sequence). This CDR3 contains 14 residues. Trimming pared 4 bases from V and 1 base from J, leaving 10 bases between. The CDR3 sequence is CASSTASNNYGYTF. In DNA, the CDR3 is TGTGCCAGTAGTACCGCCTCCAATAACTATGGCTACACCTTC.

V and J are TRBV6-1 and TRBJ2-2; a possible D gene is TRBD2 (7 bases). The CDR3 has 15 residues. V was shortened by 2 bases and J by 7 bases, with 14 bases between the two germline ends. Germline V CDR1 and CDR2: MNHNS, SASEGT. CDR3 loop: CASSERRGGGGELFF. The CDR3 DNA reads TGTGCCAGCAGTGAAAGGAGGGGGGGCGGCGGGGAGCTGTTTTTT.

The CDR3 region has the DNA TGTGCCAGCGCACCCGGGGGGGAGACGCCCCAGCATTTT. It encodes CASAPGGETPQHF. This sequence joins TRBV6-6 and TRBJ1-5, with a weak D call TRBD1 (5 bases). This CDR3 is built from 13 residues. Germline values: CDR1 MNHNY, CDR2 SVGAGI (reference sequence). The V and J ends lost 8 bases and 9 bases respectively, with 17 bases between them.

This clonotype occurred a few times. No conserved phenylalanine or tryptophan is present at the end of the CDR3, so a read error is the likely explanation. V gene TRBV28 combines with J gene TRBJ1-4; D is perhaps TRBD1 (5 bases). The CDR3 runs 13 residues. Per germline, CDR1 MDHEN and CDR2 SYDVKM. V dropped 8 bases and J dropped 7 bases, with 14 bases sitting between them. CDR3 in DNA: TGTGCCAGCTGGGGGGTCGACGCTGAAAAACTGTTTTCT. The encoded protein is CASWGVDAEKLFS.

This clonotype was observed many times. The V gene is TRBV27, the J gene TRBJ2-1; TRBD2 matches at 10 bases. J was trimmed by 6 bases and V by 5 bases; bases with no gene match: 10. This CDR3 has 16 amino acids. Germline V lookup: CDR1 MNHEY, CDR2 SMNVEV (reference sequence). The CDR3 spells CASSPTLAGQTNEQFF. The CDR3 DNA reads as TGTGCCAGCAGTCCCACACTAGCGGGACAGACCAATGAGCAGTTCTTC.

The table lists this clonotype with a few counts. Possible read error: a much larger clone is one base away. The chain links TRBV5-8 to TRBJ2-7; 7 nucleotides match TRBD2. Germline-derived CDR1 and CDR2 are SGHTS and YDEGEE. The V and J ends lost 6 bases and 5 bases, in that order; junction bases with no gene match: 11. This CDR3 has 14 amino acids. The CDR3 spells CASTNLAAGNEQYF. Written as DNA, the CDR3 is TGTGCCAGCACCAATCTAGCGGCAGGTAACGAGCAGTACTTC.

This clonotype is labeled as medium-sized. V is TRBV19 and J is TRBJ2-3; no clear D gene. The V end lost 0 bases, the J end lost 5 bases, and 9 bases lay between the germline ends. CDR1 and CDR2 from the germline V gene are LNHDA and SQIVND (reference sequence). The CDR3 runs to 14 residues. CDR3 sequence: CASSIESYQDTQYF. As DNA, the CDR3 is TGTGCCAGTAGTATAGAATCGTACCAAGATACGCAGTATTTT.

The rearrangement uses TRBV11-3 and TRBJ2-5; the match to TRBD1 covers 7 bases. After removal of 4 bases from V and 3 bases from J, the junction contained 5 bases not matched to a gene. CDR1 and CDR2 from the germline V gene are SGHNT and YENEEA. This CDR3 spans 14 amino acids. The DNA for the CDR3 is TGTGCCAGCAGCTCGAGACAGGGAGAAGAGACCCAGTACTTC. Encoded protein: CASSSRQGEETQYF.

The rearrangement joins TRBV5-5 to TRBJ2-7; 9 bases agree with TRBD1. The CDR3 is 14 residues long. CDR1 SGHKS and CDR2 YYEKEE come from the germline V gene (reference sequence). Losses at the gene ends were 4 bases for V and 5 bases for J; bases not matched to a gene: 7. As DNA, the CDR3 is TGTGCCAGCAGCGTGGACAGGGGAATCGACGAGCAGTACTTC. It codes for CASSVDRGIDEQYF.

CDR3 nucleotides: TGTGCCAGCAGCTTAGGCCCTAGCGGGAGTGGAACGTCACGTGAGCAGTTCTTC. Protein product: CASSLGPSGSGTSREQFF. This chain connects TRBV11-1 to TRBJ2-1, with 10 nucleotides matching TRBD2. The trim removed 1 base at V and 9 bases at J, leaving 15 bases unmatched. Germline assignment: CDR1 SGHAT and CDR2 FQDESV (reference sequence). CDR3 length: 18 residues.

The V gene is TRBV7-2, the J gene TRBJ2-5; 7 bases are a match to TRBD1. Per the germline V gene, CDR1 is SGHTA and CDR2 is FQGNSA. The CDR3 length is 19 residues. Losses at the gene ends were 0 bases for V and 4 bases for J; bases not matched to a gene: 17. DNA for the CDR3: TGTGCCAGCAGCTTAGCCCCTCCCAATTCCGGGACAGTAAGAGAGACCCAGTACTTC. This gives the protein CASSLAPPNSGTVRETQYF. Drawing the rest from reference TRBV7-2 and TRBJ2-5, the complete variable domain is GAGVSQSPSNKVTEKGKDVELRCDPISGHTALYWYRQSLGQGLEFLIYFQGNSAPDKSGLPSDRFSAERTGGSVSTLTIQRTQQEDSAVYLCASSLAPPNSGTVRETQYFGPGTRLLVL.

The V gene is TRBV7-9, the J gene TRBJ2-1; 16 bases line up with TRBD2. The V and J ends lost 7 bases and 7 bases, in that order; junction bases with no gene match: 7. CDR1 is SEHNR, CDR2 FQNEAQ, per germline (reference sequence). The CDR3 length is 16 residues. The CDR3 spells CASNSPGLAGGNEQFF. CDR3 coding DNA: TGTGCCAGCAACTCACCGGGACTAGCGGGAGGGAATGAGCAGTTCTTC.

The V gene is TRBV18, the J gene TRBJ1-6, with unresolved D. V was pared by 3 bases and J by 7 bases, with 7 bases between. In germline, CDR1 is KGHSH, CDR2 LQKENI. The CDR3 is 13 amino acids. The CDR3 DNA sequence: TGTGCCAGCTCACCCAACCAGAATTCACCCCTCCACTTT. Translation: CASSPNQNSPLHF. The full variable domain, in which reference TRBV18 and TRBJ1-6 provide the parts outside the CDR3, is NAGVMQNPRHLVRRRGQEARLRCSPMKGHSHVYWYRQLPEEGLKFMVYLQKENIIDESGMPKERFSAEFPKEGPSILRIQQVVRGDSAAYFCASSPNQNSPLHFGNGTRLTVT.

This clonotype came up once. The chain links TRBV2 to TRBJ1-2, with no clear D. This CDR3 region has 14 residues. V was trimmed by 8 bases and J by 2 bases, leaving 15 bases between them. Per germline, CDR1 SNHLY and CDR2 FYNNEI. The CDR3 here is CASVRQHTNYGYTF. CDR3 sequence (DNA): TGTGCCAGCGTCCGGCAGCATACCAACTATGGCTACACCTTC.

The chain uses TRBV29-1 and TRBJ1-3, with 9 bases that match TRBD1. Trimming at V came to 7 bases and at J to 4 bases, leaving 5 bases not matched to a gene. The germline CDR1 and CDR2 sequences are SQVTM and ANQGSEA. There are 13 residues in the CDR3. The CDR3 is CSAGGQGGNTIYF. The CDR3 nucleotides read TGCAGCGCCGGGGGACAGGGAGGAAACACCATATATTTT.

The sample holds many counts of this clonotype. V is TRBV6-4 and J is TRBJ2-1, with 8 bases identical to TRBD2. There are 15 residues in the CDR3. The junction had 5 bases not matched to a gene; V was cut back by 4 bases and J by 3 bases. Germline-derived CDR1 and CDR2 are MRHNA and SNTAGT. The CDR3 protein is CASSVAAGDYNEQFF. The DNA of the CDR3 is TGTGCCAGCAGTGTTGCAGCGGGAGACTACAATGAGCAGTTCTTC.

This clonotype was recorded at least ten times. This rearrangement joins TRBV28 to TRBJ2-3; 7 bases line up with TRBD2. Trimming took 9 bases from V and 0 from J; bases not matched to a gene: 15. The V gene's germline CDR1 is MDHEN and CDR2 SYDVKM. The CDR3 length is 17 residues. CDR3 DNA: TGTGCCAGTTTGCCGGCTAGCGGAGGCGGGAGCACAGATACGCAGTATTTT. The encoded protein is CASLPASGGGSTDTQYF.

In this sample, this clonotype turned up a few times. This chain links TRBV27 with TRBJ1-1; no clear D. Germline values: CDR1 MNHEY, CDR2 SMNVEV (reference sequence). Trimming shortened V by 4 bases and J by 4 bases, and 10 bases separated the two germline ends. CDR3 length: 13 amino acids. In nucleotides, the CDR3 is TGTGCCAGCAGTTCCCGGGGTTTCACTGAAGCTTTCTTT. It codes for CASSSRGFTEAFF.

In regard to this clonotype: This may stem from a read error, because a much larger clone lies one nucleotide away. This sequence joins TRBV5-1 and TRBJ1-1, with 11 bases aligning to TRBD1. The CDR3 is 14 amino acids. Trimming took 4 bases from V and 7 from J; bases not matched to a gene: 6. In germline, CDR1 is SGHRS, CDR2 YFSETQ. The CDR3 loop reads CASSRDRGAVEAFF. The CDR3 region has the DNA TGCGCCAGCAGCCGGGACAGGGGGGCGGTTGAAGCTTTCTTT. The whole variable domain, filled in from reference TRBV5-1 and TRBJ1-1, reads KAGVTQTPRYLIKTRGQQVTLSCSPISGHRSVSWYQQTPGQGLQFLFEYFSETQRNKGNFPGRFSGRQFSNSRSEMNVSTLELGDSALYLCASSRDRGAVEAFFGQGTRLTVV.

V usage is TRBV15 and J usage is TRBJ1-6, with TRBD1 as a possible D gene (6 bases). The CDR3 loop spans 16 amino acids. V dropped 2 bases and J dropped 4 bases, with 12 bases sitting between them. Germline lookup yields CDR1 LNHNV and CDR2 YYDKDF (reference sequence). The CDR3 is CATSRTGQRYNSPLHF. DNA of the CDR3: TGTGCCACCAGCAGAACAGGACAGCGGTATAATTCACCCCTCCACTTT.

The rearrangement uses TRBV20-1 and TRBJ2-5; maybe TRBD2 (6 bases). The germline V gene has CDR1 DFQATT and CDR2 SNEGSKA (reference sequence). This CDR3 spans 15 amino acids. Trimming cost V 6 bases and J 3 bases, with 20 bases left between them. CDR3 sequence reads: CSAGLGSSEEETQYF. CDR3 nucleotide sequence: TGCAGTGCCGGACTTGGGTCTAGCGAAGAAGAGACCCAGTACTTC.

The chain links TRBV5-5 to TRBJ2-7; 10 nucleotides match TRBD1. Germline-derived CDR1 and CDR2 are SGHKS and YYEKEE (reference sequence). This CDR3 has 13 amino acids. Trimming took 3 bases from V and 3 from J; bases not matched to a gene: 0. Here the CDR3 DNA reads TGTGCCAGCAGCTGGGACAGGGGCTACGAGCAGTACTTC. As protein: CASSWDRGYEQYF.

For this clonotype: The CDR3 ends on some other residue instead of the conserved phenylalanine or tryptophan, so this is likely a read error. The DNA is left out, because the CDR3 cannot be placed on it with certainty; the CDR3 is given as TCRdb lists it. CDR3 in amino acids: CASSSRLAGGDEQLL. The V gene is TRBV9, the J gene TRBJ2-1; the table calls TRBD2, which could not be checked here. Including both end residues, the CDR3 is 15 amino acids long. CDR1 SGDLS and CDR2 YYNGEE come from the germline V gene.